Shown below are 20 T cell receptor beta chains from a single sample sequenced in a study of identical twins. TCRdb passed the 5' RACE reads through MiXCR, listing each CDR3 protein once. The sample lists approximately 300,000 distinct CDR3 sequences; roughly 10% were seen once. The same data also went into a second study, on yellow fever vaccine responses in identical twins.

The sample consisted of CD8+ T cells sorted from blood. Source of these receptors: a woman under 30 in good health.

The sample holds a few counts of this clonotype. V gene TRBV12-3 or TRBV12-4 combines with J gene TRBJ2-5, with D maybe TRBD1 (5 bases). Trimming pared 1 base from V and 0 bases from J, leaving 33 bases between. CDR3 length: 23 amino acids. The CDR3 spells CASSLVVGDPVAGPKHNQETQYF. For the CDR3, the DNA is TGTGCCAGCAGTTTAGTTGTGGGCGACCCCGTGGCAGGGCCGAAACACAACCAAGAGACCCAGTACTTC.

This clonotype was seen many times. The CDR3 nucleotides are TGTGCCAGCAGTTATAGCGACGAGCAGTACTTC. Translating gives CASSYSDEQYF. V gene TRBV28 combines with J gene TRBJ2-7, with D tentatively TRBD2 (5 bases). The CDR3 is made up of 11 amino acids. Deletions cut 4 bases from V and 5 bases from J, with 6 bases between. The germline V gene encodes CDR1 MDHEN and CDR2 SYDVKM.

Only a few counts were recorded for this clonotype. The DNA for the CDR3 is TGTGCCAGCAGGACGGGACAGGGGGGTACCGAGCAGTACTTC. It encodes CASRTGQGGTEQYF. The rearrangement uses TRBV6-1 and TRBJ2-7; 11 nucleotides agree with TRBD1. With V trimmed by 6 bases and J by 6 bases, 7 bases remained unmatched. Germline V gene sequence: CDR1 MNHNS, CDR2 SASEGT. The CDR3 runs to 14 residues.

This clonotype was found a few times. CDR3 residues: CASSQEHRVEDTQYF. CDR3 nucleotide sequence: TGCGCCAGCAGCCAAGAGCACCGTGTGGAAGATACGCAGTATTTT. The V and J genes are TRBV4-1 and TRBJ2-3; D is ambiguous. Germline values: CDR1 MGHRA, CDR2 YSYEKL. The CDR3 has 15 residues. Trimming cost V 0 bases and J 5 bases, with 12 bases left between them.

The V call is TRBV11-2, the J call TRBJ2-2, with D tentatively TRBD1 or TRBD2 (5 bases each). This CDR3 comprises 16 residues. The V gene lost 5 bases and the J gene lost 7 bases, with 20 bases spanning the gap. Germline loops: CDR1 SGHAT, CDR2 FQNNGV. The CDR3, as DNA: TGTGCCAGCAGCAAACCATCCGGGGCTCGGGGCGGGGAGCTGTTTTTT. It yields the protein CASSKPSGARGGELFF. The full variable domain, with the rest looked up from reference TRBV11-2 and TRBJ2-2, is EAGVAQSPRYKIIEKRQSVAFWCNPISGHATLYWYQQILGQGPKLLIQFQNNGVVDDSQLPKDRFSAERLKGVDSTLKIQPAKLEDSAVYLCASSKPSGARGGELFFGEGSRLTVL.

This clonotype was seen a handful of times. One end of the junction varies from germline; a read error may be responsible. The chain combines TRBV7-7 with TRBJ2-3; D gene ambiguous. CDR1 and CDR2 (germline): SSHAT, FNYEAQ (reference sequence). The CDR3 spans 14 residues. CDR3 nucleotides: TGTGCTAGCAGCCTTACGATTTATTCAGATACGCAGTATTTT. Translation gives CASSLTIYSDTQYF.

This clonotype occurred a few times. J is TRBJ2-1 and V is TRBV29-1; TRBD1 agrees at 12 bases. V gave up 4 bases and J gave up 3 bases; unmatched junction bases: 7. Germline loops: CDR1 SQVTM, CDR2 ANQGSEA. The CDR3 runs to 16 residues. The CDR3 region is CSVAGGQGAIYNEQFF. CDR3 in DNA: TGCAGCGTTGCGGGGGGACAGGGGGCGATCTACAATGAGCAGTTCTTC.

This clonotype was observed at least ten times. The rearrangement joins TRBV12-3 or TRBV12-4 to TRBJ2-7, with D hard to call. Trimming stripped 6 bases from V and 0 bases from J, with 6 bases between. This CDR3 has 12 amino acids. CDR3 in DNA: TGTGCCAGCAGGGGTAACTCCTACGAGCAGTACTTC. It encodes CASRGNSYEQYF.

This clonotype was seen only once. This chain uses TRBV9 with TRBJ2-5; 8 nucleotides align to TRBD1. V trimming: 3 bases; J trimming: 1 base; junction bases outside the gene matches: 5. The V gene's germline CDR1 is SGDLS and CDR2 YYNGEE. CDR3 length equals 15 residues. CDR3 in amino acids: CASSAGQGPQETQYF. The CDR3 region has the DNA TGTGCCAGCAGCGCAGGACAGGGCCCCCAAGAGACCCAGTACTTC.

This clonotype was counted at least ten times. This rearrangement joins TRBV6-5 to TRBJ2-1, with D perhaps TRBD2 (5 bases). The CDR3 is 14 amino acids. The germline CDR1 and CDR2 sequences are MNHEY and SVGAGI. With 2 bases removed from V and 4 bases from J, the gap between germline ends came to 9 bases. The CDR3 DNA sequence: TGTGCCAGCAGTTACCGTAGCGTTTACAATGAGCAGTTCTTC. Its translation is CASSYRSVYNEQFF.

This clonotype was seen a few times. The J gene is TRBJ2-7, the V gene TRBV15, with TRBD1 matching 10 bases. Per the germline V gene, CDR1 is LNHNV and CDR2 is YYDKDF (reference sequence). With V trimmed by 5 bases and J by 2 bases, 3 bases remained unmatched. This CDR3 spans 14 amino acids. CDR3 loop: CATSGGQGAYEQYF. The DNA of the CDR3 is TGTGCCACCAGCGGTGGACAGGGGGCCTACGAGCAGTACTTC. The variable domain in full, with the rest retrieved from reference TRBV15 and TRBJ2-7, is DAMVIQNPRYQVTQFGKPVTLSCSQTLNHNVMYWYQQKSSQAPKLLFHYYDKDFNNEADTPDNFQSRRPNTSFCFLDIRSPGLGDTAMYLCATSGGQGAYEQYFGPGTRLTVT.

This sequence joins TRBV5-1 and TRBJ2-2; D is unclear. This CDR3 region has 15 residues. V shed 2 bases and J shed 5 bases, with 13 bases lying between them. Germline assignment: CDR1 SGHRS and CDR2 YFSETQ. CDR3 DNA sequence: TGCGCCAGCAGCTTTAGGCAGGACGGGACCGGGGAGCTGTTTTTT. Protein product: CASSFRQDGTGELFF.

This chain uses TRBV30 with TRBJ2-7, with D perhaps being TRBD1 or TRBD2 (5 bases each). Germline loops: CDR1 GTSNPN, CDR2 SVGIG (reference sequence). This CDR3 has 12 residues. V was pared by 5 bases and J by 0 bases, with 8 bases between. The CDR3 reads CAWGDGSYEQYF. DNA for the CDR3: TGTGCCTGGGGGGACGGCTCCTACGAGCAGTACTTC.

The sample holds many counts of this clonotype. This sequence joins TRBV6-4 and TRBJ2-1; no reliable D call. Trimming left V 3 bases short and J 0 bases short, with 9 bases between. The germline gives CDR1 MRHNA, CDR2 SNTAGT. CDR3 size: 15 residues. The CDR3: CASSEQTGSYNEQFF. The CDR3 DNA reads as TGTGCCAGCAGTGAGCAGACGGGCTCCTACAATGAGCAGTTCTTC.

This clonotype turned up a few times. This chain joins TRBV9 and TRBJ1-1; D gene ambiguous. The CDR3 covers 12 residues. CDR1 is SGDLS, CDR2 YYNGEE, per germline. Trimming took off 3 bases at V and 8 bases at J, with 11 bases between the two ends. For the CDR3, the DNA is TGTGCCAGCAGCGCCCAGGTTGGGGAAGCTTTCTTT. Translation gives CASSAQVGEAFF.

The chain joins TRBV24-1 to TRBJ2-2; no clear D gene. Looked up from germline, CDR1 is KGHDR and CDR2 is SFDVKD. The CDR3 sequence is 11 residues long. Trimming stripped 4 bases from V and 6 bases from J, with 2 bases between. The CDR3 region has the DNA TGTGCCACCAGTGAGGCCGGGGAGCTGTTTTTT. Translating gives CATSEAGELFF.

The V call is TRBV5-1, the J call TRBJ2-1, with no clear D. This CDR3 spans 12 amino acids. Trimming cost V 6 bases and J 9 bases, with 13 bases left between them. The germline CDR1 and CDR2 sequences are SGHRS and YFSETQ. The CDR3 here is CASTLVVGEQFF. CDR3 nucleotides: TGCGCCAGCACCCTGGTGGTTGGTGAGCAGTTCTTC. The full variable domain, with the rest looked up from reference TRBV5-1 and TRBJ2-1, is KAGVTQTPRYLIKTRGQQVTLSCSPISGHRSVSWYQQTPGQGLQFLFEYFSETQRNKGNFPGRFSGRQFSNSRSEMNVSTLELGDSALYLCASTLVVGEQFFGPGTRLTVL.

This clonotype occurred a few times. The rearrangement joins TRBV5-1 to TRBJ1-2; the D is unclear. The germline CDR1 and CDR2 sequences are SGHRS and YFSETQ. The CDR3 contains 13 residues. The ends were cut back, 6 bases at V and 4 bases at J, with 13 bases in the middle. The CDR3 DNA is TGCGCCAGCATGGGGAATTCGGTCTATGGCTACACCTTC. Protein sequence: CASMGNSVYGYTF.

The genes are TRBV10-3 and TRBJ2-3; 8 bases line up with TRBD1. CDR3 length: 15 residues. In germline, CDR1 is ENHRY, CDR2 SYGVKD. Trimming cost V 6 bases and J 0 bases; bases outside gene matches: 5. The CDR3 here is CAIRGPGGSTDTQYF. CDR3 nucleotide sequence: TGTGCCATCAGGGGTCCAGGGGGCAGCACAGATACGCAGTATTTT.

This clonotype was counted ten times or more. The chain uses TRBV2 and TRBJ2-3; the D is unclear. V lost 7 bases to trimming and J lost 6 bases, with 14 bases between them. CDR1 SNHLY and CDR2 FYNNEI come from the germline V gene. The CDR3 is made up of 13 amino acids. The DNA for the CDR3 is TGTGCCAGCATAATAGAACTCGCCGATACGCAGTATTTT. Residues: CASIIELADTQYF.